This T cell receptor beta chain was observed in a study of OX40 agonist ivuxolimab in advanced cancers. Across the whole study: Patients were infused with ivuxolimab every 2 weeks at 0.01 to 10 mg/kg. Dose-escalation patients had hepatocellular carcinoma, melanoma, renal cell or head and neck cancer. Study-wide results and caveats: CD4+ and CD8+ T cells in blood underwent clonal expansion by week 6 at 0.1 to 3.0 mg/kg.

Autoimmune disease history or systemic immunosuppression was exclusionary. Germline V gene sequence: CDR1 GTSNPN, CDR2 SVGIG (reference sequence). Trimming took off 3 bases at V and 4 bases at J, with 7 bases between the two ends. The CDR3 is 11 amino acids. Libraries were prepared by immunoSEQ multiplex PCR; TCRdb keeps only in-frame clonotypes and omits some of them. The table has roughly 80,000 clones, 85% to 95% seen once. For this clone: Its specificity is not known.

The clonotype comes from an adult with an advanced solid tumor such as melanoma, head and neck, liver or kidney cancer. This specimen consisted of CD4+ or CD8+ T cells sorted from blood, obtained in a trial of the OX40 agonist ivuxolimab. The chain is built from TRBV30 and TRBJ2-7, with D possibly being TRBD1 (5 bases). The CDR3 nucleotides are TGTGCCTGGAGCAGGGTGTACGAGCAGTACTTC. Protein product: CAWSRVYEQYF.